This T cell receptor beta chain appears in the sequencing data of a study of cytomegalovirus exposure and HLA in healthy donors. Clones were read by immunoSEQ multiplex PCR, and TCRdb kept only the in-frame ones, dropping some. The sample consists of 100,000 to 150,000 clones, about 90% of them appearing once. General study points: According to a subsequent analysis, TCR clusters identified in the first cohort showed a tendency to co-occur across the approximately 120 validation repertoires. Most TCR sequences proved rare, with some public TCRs found in many donors. In vitro data verified three CMV-associated chains as specific for CMV antigens.

Concerning this clone itself: What it binds is not known.

This receptor was identified in a woman between 18 and 30 years old in good health and CMV-seronegative. The sequencing sample was made of PBMCs.

The CDR3 region is CASSDRGENQPQHF. CDR3 coding DNA: TGTGCCAGCAGTGACCGGGGGGAGAATCAGCCCCAGCATTTT. The chain carries TRBV6-1 and TRBJ1-5; the D gene is possibly TRBD1 (5 bases). Germline V lookup: CDR1 MNHNS, CDR2 SASEGT. This CDR3 is 14 amino acids long. The V gene lost 3 bases and the J gene lost 4 bases, with 10 bases spanning the gap.